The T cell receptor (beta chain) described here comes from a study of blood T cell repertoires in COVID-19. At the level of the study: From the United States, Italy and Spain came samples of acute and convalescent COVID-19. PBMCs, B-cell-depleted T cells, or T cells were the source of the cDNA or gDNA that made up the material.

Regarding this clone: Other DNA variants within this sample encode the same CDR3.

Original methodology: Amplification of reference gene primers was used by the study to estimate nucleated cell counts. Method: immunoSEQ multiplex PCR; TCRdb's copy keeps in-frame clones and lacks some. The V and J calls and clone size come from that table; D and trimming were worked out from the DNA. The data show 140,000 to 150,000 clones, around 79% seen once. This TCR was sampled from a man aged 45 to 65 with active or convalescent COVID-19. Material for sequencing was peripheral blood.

The DNA of the CDR3 is TGTGCCAGCAGTACGGGGTATAGCAATCAGCCCCAGCATTTT. It encodes CASSTGYSNQPQHF. V is TRBV6-5 and J is TRBJ1-5; D gene uncertain. From germline, CDR1 is MNHEY and CDR2 SVGAGI. The V gene lost 5 bases and the J gene lost 0 bases, with 8 bases spanning the gap. This CDR3 has 14 residues.